This T cell receptor beta chain was obtained from a study of blood T cell repertoires in COVID-19. Turning to the study itself: Sites across the United States, Italy and Spain contributed samples from acute and convalescent COVID-19.

In the study's own analysis: Nucleated cell counts were estimated from reference gene primer amplification. Repertoires were generated with immunoSEQ multiplex PCR, while TCRdb's copy carries only in-frame clones and drops some. The DNA gave D and trimming, while V, J and clone size come from that table. The data show a few hundred thousand clones, roughly 86% seen once. Grouping used clinical history reported by participants in a survey and questionnaire. The CDR3 is 16 amino acids. Germline V gene sequence: CDR1 SGDLS, CDR2 YYNGEE. V was clipped by 0 bases and J by 2 bases, with 12 bases between them.

This sequence originates from a young woman who had recovered from COVID-19. The rearrangement joins TRBV9 to TRBJ2-1, with D possibly TRBD1 on 6 matching bases. Specimen: PBMCs or T cells enriched from blood (not recorded which). CDR3 amino acids: CASSVGRTATYNEQFF. CDR3 in DNA: TGTGCCAGCAGCGTAGGACGGACAGCCACCTACAATGAGCAGTTCTTC.